These 31 T cell receptor beta chains were all obtained from the same sample, sequenced in a study of blood T cell repertoires in COVID-19. The method was immunoSEQ multiplex PCR; TCRdb's version includes in-frame clones alone and lacks a portion of them. Among approximately 170,000 clones listed, around 84% were seen once. Sequencing was carried out using PBMCs or T cells enriched from blood (not recorded which). These receptors were taken from a woman aged 45-59 years who had recovered from COVID-19.

This clone was observed a few times. V gene TRBV19 combines with J gene TRBJ1-1; D is possibly TRBD1 (6 bases). Trimming cost V 8 bases and J 4 bases, with 14 bases left between them. The CDR3 has 13 amino acids. In germline, CDR1 is LNHDA, CDR2 SQIVND (reference sequence). The CDR3 sequence is CASSQGSGTEAFF. CDR3 coding DNA: TGTGCCAGTTCCCAGGGGAGCGGCACTGAAGCTTTCTTT.

The V call is TRBV7-3, the J call TRBJ2-3, with a weak D call TRBD2 (7 bases). The CDR3 covers 16 residues. Germline CDR1 is SGHTA and CDR2 is FQGTGA. V shed 4 bases and J shed 1 base, with 15 bases lying between them. CDR3 protein: CASSSIAGAGTDTQYF. CDR3 nucleotide sequence: TGTGCCAGCAGCTCAATCGCGGGGGCTGGCACAGATACGCAGTATTTT.

The V gene is TRBV9, the J gene TRBJ1-2; D might be TRBD1 (5 bases). Trimming shortened V by 5 bases and J by 7 bases, and 12 bases separated the two germline ends. The CDR3 loop spans 12 amino acids. Looked up from germline, CDR1 is SGDLS and CDR2 is YYNGEE. DNA of the CDR3: TGTGCCAGCAGATCGGAGGGGTCTGGCTACACCTTC. Protein: CASRSEGSGYTF.

The V gene is TRBV15, the J gene TRBJ1-4; weak D call: TRBD1 (5 bases). Germline V gives CDR1 LNHNV, CDR2 YYDKDF (reference sequence). Trimming stripped 3 bases from V and 7 bases from J, with 15 bases between. The CDR3 has 15 amino acids. DNA of the CDR3: TGTGCCACCAGCAGGCGGGGGGGAGGTGGTGAAAAACTGTTTTTT. Translating gives CATSRRGGGGEKLFF.

There are a few counts of this clone. Other DNA variants within this sample encode the same CDR3. V gene TRBV7-9 combines with J gene TRBJ2-7, with D hard to call. Germline values: CDR1 SEHNR, CDR2 FQNEAQ (reference sequence). The V end lost 5 bases, the J end lost 4 bases, and 9 bases lay between the germline ends. This CDR3 has 12 amino acids. This CDR3 reads CASSLSPYEQYF. CDR3 coding DNA: TGTGCCAGCAGCCTGTCCCCTTACGAGCAGTACTTC.

The V and J genes are TRBV6-2 or TRBV6-3 and TRBJ1-5; D unresolved. Germline CDR1 reads MNHEY; CDR2 reads SVGEGT. The CDR3 totals 13 residues. V lost 0 bases and J 15 bases, leaving 15 bases between the germline ends. The CDR3 coding sequence is TGTGCCAGCAGTTACTCGATGCCCCTTGCGTTGCATTTT. This encodes CASSYSMPLALHF.

The genes are TRBV3-1 (or the pseudogene TRBV3-2) and TRBJ1-6, with TRBD1 identical over 7 bases. V shed 4 bases, J shed 7 bases, and the junction held 10 bases outside the gene matches. Germline V gene lookup returns CDR1 LGHDT and CDR2 YNNKEL (reference sequence). CDR3 length: 16 residues. In DNA, the CDR3 is TGTGCCAGCAGCCGAGGACCGAGGGGGCGGAATTCACCCCTCCACTTT. Amino acids: CASSRGPRGRNSPLHF.

This rearrangement joins TRBV27 to TRBJ2-1; 7 positions match TRBD1. The ends lost 1 base at V and 6 bases at J; junction bases unmatched: 3. Germline V gives CDR1 MNHEY, CDR2 SMNVEV (reference sequence). This CDR3 contains 14 residues. As DNA, the CDR3 is TGTGCCAGCAGTTTATGGGGACAGATCAATGAGCAGTTCTTC. It is translated as CASSLWGQINEQFF.

This clone was seen only once. V usage is TRBV7-2 and J usage is TRBJ2-7, with D possibly TRBD1 on 5 matching bases. This CDR3 contains 13 residues. CDR1 and CDR2 from the germline V gene are SGHTA and FQGNSA. V lost 1 base, J lost 3 bases, and 7 bases lay in between. CDR3 coding DNA: TGTGCCAGCAGCTTAGAAGGGGTCTACGAGCAGTACTTC. Its translation is CASSLEGVYEQYF. Full variable domain (remainder filled in from reference TRBV7-2 and TRBJ2-7): GAGVSQSPSNKVTEKGKDVELRCDPISGHTALYWYRQSLGQGLEFLIYFQGNSAPDKSGLPSDRFSAERTGGSVSTLTIQRTQQEDSAVYLCASSLEGVYEQYFGPGTRLTVT.

The gene calls are TRBV4-3 and TRBJ1-4; 10 bases map to TRBD1. Germline CDR1 and CDR2: LGHNA and YSLEER. V gave up 4 bases and J gave up 4 bases; unmatched junction bases: 12. The CDR3 totals 18 residues. The CDR3 reads CASSPFAGTGDINEKLFF. The CDR3 DNA follows: TGCGCCAGCAGCCCATTTGCCGGGACAGGGGACATTAATGAAAAACTGTTTTTT.

The chain carries TRBV3-1 (or the pseudogene TRBV3-2) and TRBJ1-5; D is uncertain. Germline V gives CDR1 LGHDT, CDR2 YNNKEL (reference sequence). Trimming left V 3 bases short and J 1 base short, with 13 bases between. The CDR3 is 16 amino acids. This CDR3 reads CASSQSGLLSNQPQHF. In DNA, the CDR3 is TGTGCCAGCAGCCAGTCAGGCCTTCTGAGCAATCAGCCCCAGCATTTT.

This clone was recorded a few times. The V gene is TRBV5-6, the J gene TRBJ2-1; perhaps TRBD2 as D (6 bases). Germline assignment: CDR1 SGHDT and CDR2 YYEEEE. The germline V and J ends were trimmed by 4 bases and 4 bases, with 18 bases remaining between them. The CDR3 contains 16 residues. The CDR3 is CASSAIWDLLYNEQFF. The CDR3 nucleotides are TGTGCCAGCAGCGCGATATGGGACTTACTTTACAATGAGCAGTTCTTC.

The chain joins TRBV18 to TRBJ1-5; 8 bases are a match to TRBD1. The CDR3 sequence is 15 residues long. The trim removed 6 bases at V and 7 bases at J, leaving 11 bases unmatched. Germline CDR1 is KGHSH and CDR2 is LQKENI. CDR3 sequence: CASSQSQGAGQPQHF. DNA of the CDR3: TGTGCCAGCTCCCAATCTCAGGGGGCGGGCCAGCCCCAGCATTTT.

The J gene is TRBJ1-1, the V gene TRBV27; the match to TRBD1 covers 7 bases. The CDR3 runs 14 residues. The J segment lost 2 bases and the V segment lost 6 bases, leaving 6 bases of the junction unmatched. CDR1 MNHEY and CDR2 SMNVEV come from the germline V gene (reference sequence). The CDR3, as DNA: TGTGCCAGCAGGGGACACAGGGGTAACACTGAAGCTTTCTTT. This encodes CASRGHRGNTEAFF.

The chain links TRBV24-1 to TRBJ2-2, with 9 bases identical to TRBD1. Per the germline V gene, CDR1 is KGHDR and CDR2 is SFDVKD. This CDR3 has 16 amino acids. The trim removed 0 bases at V and 8 bases at J, leaving 6 bases unmatched. The CDR3 loop is CATSDLTGGGLGELFF. DNA for the CDR3: TGTGCCACCAGTGATTTGACAGGGGGCGGATTAGGGGAGCTGTTTTTT.

The DNA for the CDR3 is TGTGCCAGCAGCCAAGAGGGGTATCTTGGGACAGCTTCCTACGAGCAGTACTTC. It is translated as CASSQEGYLGTASYEQYF. This rearrangement joins TRBV3-1 (or the pseudogene TRBV3-2) to TRBJ2-7, with 7 positions matching TRBD1. V shed 0 bases, J shed 1 base, and the junction held 12 bases outside the gene matches. This CDR3 contains 18 residues. Looked up from germline, CDR1 is LGHDT and CDR2 is YNNKEL (reference sequence).

This CDR3 is CASSPTSRSEQFF. In DNA form, the CDR3 reads TGTGCCAGCAGTCCCACTAGTCGAAGTGAGCAGTTCTTC. V is TRBV12-3 or TRBV12-4 and J is TRBJ2-1; D may be TRBD2 (5 bases). Trimming took off 5 bases at V and 9 bases at J, with 14 bases between the two ends. The CDR3 covers 13 residues.

CDR3 nucleotides: TGTGCCAGCACCCGCCGGGACAGAAAAAATAACTATGGCTACACCTTC. This gives the protein CASTRRDRKNNYGYTF. The rearrangement uses TRBV7-2 and TRBJ1-2; 7 bases agree with TRBD1. Looked up from germline, CDR1 is SGHTA and CDR2 is FQGNSA. The CDR3 contains 16 residues. V shed 7 bases, J shed 1 base, and the junction held 12 bases outside the gene matches.

For this clone: The same CDR3 arises from other DNA sequences in this sample as well. The V call is TRBV7-9, the J call TRBJ2-7, with D perhaps matching TRBD2 (5 bases). Between the trimmed V and J ends, which lost 2 bases and 4 bases, there was a span of 6 bases. CDR1 is SEHNR, CDR2 FQNEAQ, per germline (reference sequence). The CDR3 has 12 residues. The CDR3 loop is CASSLRGYEQYF. The CDR3, as DNA: TGTGCCAGCAGCTTACGGGGTTACGAGCAGTACTTC.

This chain uses TRBV19 with TRBJ1-5; the match to TRBD1 covers 9 bases. The CDR3 has 16 amino acids. Germline assignment: CDR1 LNHDA and CDR2 SQIVND (reference sequence). Germline trimming cut 4 bases from V and 0 bases from J; bases unmatched to any gene: 4. For the CDR3, the DNA is TGTGCCAGTAGTACGGGGACAGGGAATAGCAATCAGCCCCAGCATTTT. Protein product: CASSTGTGNSNQPQHF. The whole variable domain, filled in from reference TRBV19 and TRBJ1-5, reads DGGITQSPKYLFRKEGQNVTLSCEQNLNHDAMYWYRQDPGQGLRLIYYSQIVNDFQKGDIAEGYSVSREKKESFPLTVTSAQKNPTAFYLCASSTGTGNSNQPQHFGDGTRLSIL.

This chain links TRBV3-1 (or the pseudogene TRBV3-2) with TRBJ2-2; 8 positions match TRBD1. The CDR3 has 17 amino acids. V dropped 4 bases and J dropped 0; count of bases not matched to a gene: 7. Germline V lookup: CDR1 LGHDT, CDR2 YNNKEL (reference sequence). For the CDR3, the DNA is TGTGCCAGCAGCCCCCGCAGGGGGCCTTCGAACACCGGGGAGCTGTTTTTT. Amino acids: CASSPRRGPSNTGELFF.

J is TRBJ1-5 and V is TRBV7-2, with D perhaps matching TRBD1 (5 bases). The CDR3 loop spans 16 amino acids. Between the trimmed V and J ends, which lost 2 bases and 6 bases, there was a span of 17 bases. CDR1 is SGHTA and CDR2 is FQGNSA in the germline V gene. CDR3 in DNA: TGTGCCAGCAGCTTACAGGGTGGGGTATTAAGTCAGCCCCAGCATTTT. It specifies CASSLQGGVLSQPQHF.

The rearrangement uses TRBV7-2 and TRBJ1-3; TRBD1 might be the D (6 bases). V lost 1 base to trimming and J lost 6 bases, with 10 bases between them. The CDR3 totals 14 residues. Per germline, CDR1 SGHTA and CDR2 FQGNSA. This CDR3 reads CASSLVWGQNTIYF. CDR3 sequence (DNA): TGTGCCAGCAGCTTAGTGTGGGGGCAAAACACCATATATTTT.

This clone occurred many times. V gene TRBV4-3 combines with J gene TRBJ2-7; D gene ambiguous. There are 14 residues in the CDR3. The germline V gene encodes CDR1 LGHNA and CDR2 YSLEER. V was pared by 0 bases and J by 2 bases, with 8 bases between. CDR3: CASSQDQTPYEQYF. The CDR3, as DNA: TGCGCCAGCAGCCAAGATCAGACTCCCTACGAGCAGTACTTC.

This clone was seen just once. The rearrangement links TRBV9 to TRBJ1-1, with 7 bases that match TRBD1. CDR1 is SGDLS, CDR2 YYNGEE, per germline. V was pared by 4 bases and J by 0 bases, with 12 bases of the junction left unmatched. CDR3 size: 17 residues. The CDR3 DNA reads as TGTGCCAGCAGCCCCCGGGACAGCCAAATCTTGAACACTGAAGCTTTCTTT. Its translation: CASSPRDSQILNTEAFF.

V gene TRBV5-1 combines with J gene TRBJ1-1; 7 bases fit TRBD1. V lost 1 base and J lost 5; bases outside the gene matches: 11. From germline, CDR1 is SGHRS and CDR2 YFSETQ. This CDR3 has 16 residues. CDR3 region: CASSLTLTGASTEAFF. Written as DNA, the CDR3 is TGCGCCAGCAGCTTGACCCTCACAGGGGCAAGTACTGAAGCTTTCTTT.

This sequence joins TRBV9 and TRBJ2-2, with a weak D call TRBD1 (6 bases). Germline CDR1 reads SGDLS; CDR2 reads YYNGEE. The CDR3 is 14 residues long. Between the trimmed V and J ends, which lost 4 bases and 9 bases, there was a span of 16 bases. The DNA of the CDR3 is TGTGCCAGCAGCCCTCGGACAGTCCAGAGGGAGCTGTTTTTT. Amino acids: CASSPRTVQRELFF.

The chain couples TRBV5-1 to TRBJ2-3; the D gene is possibly TRBD2 (6 bases). The CDR3 is 15 amino acids. V dropped 0 bases and J dropped 1 base, with 9 bases sitting between them. Germline V gene data show CDR1 as SGHRS and CDR2 as YFSETQ. The CDR3 DNA is TGCGCCAGCAGCTTGGACGGGACTCGCACAGATACGCAGTATTTT. Translation: CASSLDGTRTDTQYF.

This chain uses TRBV5-1 with TRBJ1-1; D is possibly TRBD1 (6 bases). Germline CDR1 and CDR2: SGHRS and YFSETQ. With 0 bases removed from V and 7 bases from J, the gap between germline ends came to 16 bases. This CDR3 has 15 residues. CDR3 residues: CASSLAHRDPSEAFF. The CDR3 nucleotides read TGCGCCAGCAGCTTGGCCCACAGGGATCCAAGTGAAGCTTTCTTT.

This clone was seen only a few times. The chain uses TRBV19 and TRBJ1-3; 7 bases agree with TRBD1. CDR1 is LNHDA and CDR2 is SQIVND in the germline V gene (reference sequence). Germline trimming cut 4 bases from V and 4 bases from J; bases unmatched to any gene: 4. The CDR3 runs to 14 residues. The CDR3 spells CASSTGQLGNTIYF. The CDR3 DNA is TGTGCCAGTAGTACGGGACAGCTCGGAAACACCATATATTTT.

This chain links TRBV12-3 or TRBV12-4 with TRBJ1-5; D unresolved. This CDR3 has 13 amino acids. V lost 3 bases and J lost 7, with 10 bases in between. The CDR3, as DNA: TGTGCCAGCAGTTTTAGTCGGGGACAGCCCCAGCATTTT. Amino acids: CASSFSRGQPQHF.